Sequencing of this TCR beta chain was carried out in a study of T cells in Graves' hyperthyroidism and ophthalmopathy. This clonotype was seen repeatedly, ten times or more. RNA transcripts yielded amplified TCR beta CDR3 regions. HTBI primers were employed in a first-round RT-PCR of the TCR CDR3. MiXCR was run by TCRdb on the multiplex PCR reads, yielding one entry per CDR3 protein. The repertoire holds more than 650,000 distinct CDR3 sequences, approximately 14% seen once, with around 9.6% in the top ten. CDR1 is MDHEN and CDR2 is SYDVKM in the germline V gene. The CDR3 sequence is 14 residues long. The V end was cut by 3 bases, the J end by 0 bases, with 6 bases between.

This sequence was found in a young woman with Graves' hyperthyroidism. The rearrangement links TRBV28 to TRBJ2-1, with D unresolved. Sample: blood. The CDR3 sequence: CASSFLSSYNEQFF. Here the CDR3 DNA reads TGTGCCAGCAGTTTTCTTAGCTCCTACAATGAGCAGTTCTTC.